A single sample is the source of the 19 T cell receptor beta chains below, sequenced in a study of cytomegalovirus exposure and HLA in healthy donors. The PCR ran on 60 Vbeta and 13 Jbeta primers. Method: immunoSEQ multiplex PCR; TCRdb's copy keeps in-frame clones and lacks some. The sample consists of under 200,000 clones, 77% of them appearing once. The sequenced material came from PBMCs. These receptors originate from a young woman in good health and CMV-seronegative.

The J gene is TRBJ1-6, the V gene TRBV11-2, with TRBD1 matching over 7 bases. Unmatched junction bases numbered 4, after V lost 5 bases and J lost 0 bases. The V gene's germline CDR1 is SGHAT and CDR2 FQNNGV. This CDR3 comprises 16 residues. Written as DNA, the CDR3 is TGTGCCAGCAGCCCGGACAGGAGCTCCTATAATTCACCCCTCCACTTT. This translates into CASSPDRSSYNSPLHF.

Here the CDR3 reads CASSSPGVSYEQYF. As DNA, the CDR3 is TGTGCCAGCAGCTCCCCAGGGGTCTCCTACGAGCAGTACTTC. The rearrangement links TRBV6-5 to TRBJ2-7; a possible D gene is TRBD1 (6 bases). Germline V gives CDR1 MNHEY, CDR2 SVGAGI. V was pared by 6 bases and J by 0 bases, with 12 bases between. CDR3 size: 14 residues.

The chain links TRBV7-8 to TRBJ1-1; D is unresolved. This CDR3 has 13 residues. Trimming took off 6 bases at V and 5 bases at J, with 13 bases between the two ends. Germline assignment: CDR1 SGHVS and CDR2 FQNEAQ. The DNA for the CDR3 is TGTGCCAGCAGTCCCCCAGCGGGGACTGAAGCTTTCTTT. This sequence encodes CASSPPAGTEAFF.

The chain links TRBV7-2 to TRBJ2-5, with 9 bases matching TRBD2. CDR1 and CDR2 (germline): SGHTA, FQGNSA. The CDR3 contains 15 residues. Unmatched junction bases numbered 7, after V lost 6 bases and J lost 2 bases. The CDR3 bases are TGTGCCAGCAGTTACCAGCGGGGGGCTCAAGAGACCCAGTACTTC. It encodes CASSYQRGAQETQYF.

This clone has a single count. The chain joins TRBV5-7 to TRBJ1-1, with TRBD1 matching 7 bases. TRBV5-7 is an ORF; its function is uncertain. Trimming removed 3 bases from V and 3 bases from J; junction bases left unmatched: 14. CDR3 length: 17 residues. The CDR3 sequence: CASSSGQQAYEDTEAFF. The CDR3, as DNA: TGTGCCAGCAGCTCGGGACAGCAGGCCTATGAGGACACTGAAGCTTTCTTT.

This CDR3 reads CASSLARRGDADTQYF. In DNA, the CDR3 is TGCGCCAGCAGCTTGGCTCGGCGGGGGGATGCAGATACGCAGTATTTT. This chain joins TRBV5-1 and TRBJ2-3; 8 nucleotides align to TRBD2. The germline gives CDR1 SGHRS, CDR2 YFSETQ. V trimming: 0 bases; J trimming: 4 bases; junction bases outside the gene matches: 7. The CDR3 has 16 residues.

This clone appeared a single time. The chain recombines TRBV7-2 with TRBJ2-7, with D tentatively TRBD1 (6 bases). There are 14 residues in the CDR3. CDR1 is SGHTA and CDR2 is FQGNSA in the germline V gene. V was clipped by 5 bases and J by 0 bases, with 11 bases between them. The chain's CDR3 is CASSPQGASYEQYF. The CDR3, as DNA: TGTGCCAGCAGCCCACAGGGTGCCTCCTACGAGCAGTACTTC.

The chain is built from TRBV11-2 and TRBJ1-5; 9 bases match TRBD1. V shed 3 bases and J 2 bases; nucleotides not matched to a gene: 2. CDR3 length: 15 residues. Germline CDR1 and CDR2: SGHAT and FQNNGV. The CDR3 DNA reads as TGTGCCAGCAGCTTGACAGGGGGGGGCAATCAGCCCCAGCATTTT. The encoded protein is CASSLTGGGNQPQHF.

The chain has TRBV2 and TRBJ2-1, with a weak D call TRBD2 (5 bases). CDR1 and CDR2 from the germline V gene are SNHLY and FYNNEI. The CDR3 is 14 amino acids. With 4 bases removed from V and 5 bases from J, the gap between germline ends came to 12 bases. The CDR3 spells CASSVRLLNNEQFF. CDR3 in DNA: TGTGCCAGCAGTGTAAGACTACTCAACAATGAGCAGTTCTTC. Full variable domain (outside the CDR3, taken from reference TRBV2 and TRBJ2-1): EPEVTQTPSHQVTQMGQEVILRCVPISNHLYFYWYRQILGQKVEFLVSFYNNEISEKSEIFDDQFSVERPDGSNFTLKIRSTKLEDSAMYFCASSVRLLNNEQFFGPGTRLTVL.

CDR3 sequence (DNA): TGTGCCAGCAGTGAAGGCGGGGGGTACACCGGGGAGCTGTTTTTT. It codes for CASSEGGGYTGELFF. The chain combines TRBV2 with TRBJ2-2; TRBD2 matches 8 bases. Trimming cost V 1 base and J 3 bases; bases outside gene matches: 1. The CDR3 runs to 15 residues. CDR1 and CDR2 from the germline V gene are SNHLY and FYNNEI. Together with reference TRBV2 and TRBJ2-2, the CDR3 gives the full variable domain: EPEVTQTPSHQVTQMGQEVILRCVPISNHLYFYWYRQILGQKVEFLVSFYNNEISEKSEIFDDQFSVERPDGSNFTLKIRSTKLEDSAMYFCASSEGGGYTGELFFGEGSRLTVL.

CDR3 sequence: CASSPTSGGNTGELFF. As DNA, the CDR3 is TGTGCCAGCAGTCCAACTAGCGGGGGGAACACCGGGGAGCTGTTTTTT. The genes are TRBV4-2 and TRBJ2-2; 11 nucleotides line up with TRBD2. The V gene's germline CDR1 is LGHNA and CDR2 YNFKEQ. Trimming cost V 6 bases and J 1 base; bases outside gene matches: 4. The CDR3 consists of 16 residues.

This clone was recorded once. The chain links TRBV30 to TRBJ2-1; the D gene is possibly TRBD1 (5 bases). The germline V and J ends were trimmed by 5 bases and 7 bases, with 12 bases remaining between them. The CDR3 runs 12 residues. Germline V gene sequence: CDR1 GTSNPN, CDR2 SVGIG (reference sequence). CDR3 protein: CAWSDSGNEQFF. In DNA, the CDR3 is TGTGCCTGGTCTGACAGTGGGAATGAGCAGTTCTTC. Combining the CDR3 with reference TRBV30 and TRBJ2-1 gives the whole variable domain SQTIHQWPATLVQPVGSPLSLECTVEGTSNPNLYWYRQAAGRGLQLLFYSVGIGQISSEVPQNLSASRPQDRQFILSSKKLLLSDSGFYLCAWSDSGNEQFFGPGTRLTVL.

V gene TRBV19 combines with J gene TRBJ1-2; 10 nucleotides line up with TRBD1. After removal of 6 bases from V and 8 bases from J, the junction contained 15 bases not matched to a gene. The germline gives CDR1 LNHDA, CDR2 SQIVND (reference sequence). The CDR3 loop spans 16 amino acids. CDR3 region: CASSLPIRQGAWGYTF. In nucleotides, the CDR3 is TGTGCCAGTAGCCTCCCAATTAGACAGGGGGCTTGGGGCTACACCTTC.

The chain employs TRBV5-1 and TRBJ2-2; 8 nucleotides match TRBD1. CDR1 is SGHRS and CDR2 is YFSETQ in the germline V gene. This CDR3 region has 16 residues. The ends lost 2 bases at V and 7 bases at J; junction bases unmatched: 10. This chain's CDR3 is CASSFGRTGRSGELFF. The CDR3 DNA sequence: TGCGCCAGCAGCTTCGGCCGGACAGGGCGGAGCGGGGAGCTGTTTTTT.

This chain joins TRBV21-1 and TRBJ2-1; the DNA was not used to check the table's D call, TRBD1. TRBV21-1 is designated a pseudogene. This CDR3 is built from 16 residues. Written as DNA, the CDR3 is TGTGCCAGCCCTATTTACCCGGGACAGGGATACAATGAGCAGTTCTTC. Translated, it gives CASPIYPGQGYNEQFF.

V gene TRBV6-6 combines with J gene TRBJ1-5; no clear D gene. This CDR3 is built from 15 residues. Deletions cut 7 bases from V and 1 base from J, with 14 bases between. CDR1 and CDR2 from the germline V gene are MNHNY and SVGAGI (reference sequence). The CDR3 here is CASTTRTGSNQPQHF. In DNA, the CDR3 is TGTGCCAGCACCACCCGGACTGGAAGCAATCAGCCCCAGCATTTT.

This clone was recorded once. The chain carries TRBV7-3 and TRBJ2-6; D perhaps matches TRBD2 (5 bases). Germline assignment: CDR1 SGHTA and CDR2 FQGTGA. The CDR3 consists of 16 residues. Deletions cut 3 bases from V and 2 bases from J, with 11 bases between. The CDR3 coding sequence is TGTGCCAGCAGCTTTAACCCGGGGACTGGGGCCAACGTCCTGACTTTC. It translates to CASSFNPGTGANVLTF.

The chain carries TRBV5-6 and TRBJ2-3, with no clear D. Per germline, CDR1 SGHDT and CDR2 YYEEEE. This CDR3 has 13 residues. Trimming removed 5 bases from V and 0 bases from J, with 7 bases in between. The CDR3 loop reads CASRYYSTDTQYF. The CDR3 region has the DNA TGTGCCAGCAGATATTATAGCACAGATACGCAGTATTTT.

This chain links TRBV28 with TRBJ1-1; possible D gene TRBD1, 6 bases. Trimming took off 7 bases at V and 7 bases at J, with 13 bases between the two ends. Germline V gene lookup returns CDR1 MDHEN and CDR2 SYDVKM. This CDR3 has 12 amino acids. The CDR3 spells CASKIPGVEAFF. The CDR3 region has the DNA TGTGCCAGCAAGATCCCAGGGGTTGAAGCTTTCTTT. Together with reference TRBV28 and TRBJ1-1, the CDR3 gives the full variable domain: DVKVTQSSRYLVKRTGEKVFLECVQDMDHENMFWYRQDPGLGLRLIYFSYDVKMKEKGDIPEGYSVSREKKERFSLILESASTNQTSMYLCASKIPGVEAFFGQGTRLTVV.